Sequencing of this T cell receptor beta chain was carried out in a study of blood T cell repertoires in COVID-19. Study details: In each case, the material was cDNA or gDNA derived from T cells, B-cell-depleted T cells, or PBMCs.

Germline V gives CDR1 GTSNPN, CDR2 SVGIG (reference sequence). Between the trimmed V and J ends, which lost 2 bases and 0 bases, there was a span of 7 bases. CDR3 size: 14 residues. Original data processing: Nucleated cell counts were estimated from reference gene primer amplification. The protocol was immunoSEQ multiplex PCR, while the TCRdb copy is restricted to in-frame clones and leaves out a portion. V and J calls and clone size are copied from that table; D and trimming were computed from the DNA. The sample comprises 13,000 or so clones, roughly 80% of which are singletons, and approximately 35% rests with the top ten.

The receptor was isolated from a human donor in a cohort sampled during active COVID-19. The gene calls are TRBV30 and TRBJ1-4; the D is unclear. The specimen was peripheral blood. The CDR3 reads CAWSSPATNEKLFF. CDR3 DNA: TGTGCCTGGAGTTCCCCCGCAACTAATGAAAAACTGTTTTTT. The full variable domain, completed using reference TRBV30 and TRBJ1-4, is SQTIHQWPATLVQPVGSPLSLECTVEGTSNPNLYWYRQAAGRGLQLLFYSVGIGQISSEVPQNLSASRPQDRQFILSSKKLLLSDSGFYLCAWSSPATNEKLFFGSGTQLSVL.